The text below deals with one T cell receptor (beta chain). What it binds is not known. The source of the sample is a study of lymphopenia after photon versus proton radiotherapy. The assay was immunoSEQ multiplex PCR, and TCRdb's table has in-frame clones only and misses some. This repertoire shows approximately 47,000 clones, over 75% found once; its top ten account for around 2.2%. Looked up from germline, CDR1 is MNHNY and CDR2 is SVGAGI (reference sequence). This CDR3 spans 13 amino acids. Trimming stripped 6 bases from V and 6 bases from J, with 14 bases between. Broader study findings: Relative stability marked proton patients; photon patients lost diversity and naive cells. Better survival with proton therapy was suggested as possible, not demonstrated. Oligoclonal CD8+ Temra expansion after nadir drove photon patients' diversity drop. A bigger post-nadir fall in TCR diversity correlated inversely with survival time in deceased patients.

The V call is TRBV6-6, the J call TRBJ1-2; weak D call: TRBD1 (6 bases). Source: peripheral blood, taken from a patient treated with photon-based radiotherapy. The sequence was obtained from a middle-aged man with gastric cancer. Here the CDR3 reads CASSSDRSHGYTF. DNA for the CDR3: TGTGCCAGCAGCTCAGACAGGAGCCATGGCTACACCTTC.